These T cell receptor beta chains were read from a single sample in a study of cytomegalovirus exposure and HLA in healthy donors. The repertoire was sequenced with immunoSEQ multiplex PCR; TCRdb's copy has only in-frame clones and lacks some. The top ten hold roughly 7.1% of the sample, which has 150,000 or so clones, about 85% seen once. Sequenced material: PBMCs. Receptors were obtained from a man aged 30 to 45 in good health and CMV-seropositive. Both conserved end residues are part of each CDR3. Each record gives: D gene, V gene, J gene, CDR3 protein. A D gene is named only where the DNA matches it firmly.

D: NA; V: TRBV9; J: TRBJ1-3; CDR3: CASSVGSTGNTIYF
D: TRBD1; V: TRBV2; J: TRBJ1-5; CDR3: CASTGQGNQPQHF
D: TRBD1; V: TRBV19; J: TRBJ1-4; CDR3: CASSKDREITNEKLFF
D: TRBD2; V: TRBV7-3; J: TRBJ2-1; CDR3: CASSLTGTSFYNEQFF
D: TRBD1; V: TRBV7-2; J: TRBJ1-2; CDR3: CASSEGTGAMYGYTF
D: NA; V: TRBV27; J: TRBJ1-1; CDR3: CASSFAGETEAFF
D: NA; V: TRBV30; J: TRBJ1-1; CDR3: CACLPGGPPEAFF
D: TRBD2; V: TRBV9; J: TRBJ2-2; CDR3: CASSVALAGANTGELFF
D: NA; V: TRBV5-1; J: TRBJ2-3; CDR3: CASSGDTGNIRNTQYF
D: NA; V: TRBV25-1; J: TRBJ1-4; CDR3: CASSDPPSNEKLFF
D: TRBD1; V: TRBV5-6; J: TRBJ1-2; CDR3: CASSLDRGFYGYTF
D: NA; V: TRBV29-1; J: TRBJ2-6; CDR3: CSAGQAGTGANVLTF
D: TRBD1; V: TRBV2; J: TRBJ1-2; CDR3: CASSQTGTYGYTF
D: NA; V: TRBV6-1; J: TRBJ2-7; CDR3: CATSDSLLYEQYF
D: TRBD1; V: TRBV6-6; J: TRBJ1-2; CDR3: CASHRGREYGYTF
D: TRBD2; V: TRBV19; J: TRBJ2-7; CDR3: CASSTSGTSGGLYEQYF
D: TRBD1; V: TRBV7-2; J: TRBJ1-1; CDR3: CASSRYDRGRNTEAFF
D: TRBD1; V: TRBV5-1; J: TRBJ2-1; CDR3: CASSSGQGAYNEQFF
D: NA; V: TRBV5-6; J: TRBJ1-2; CDR3: CASSLGTNYGYTF
D: TRBD2; V: TRBV5-4; J: TRBJ2-7; CDR3: CASSLSGTSGSSEQYF
D: NA; V: TRBV19; J: TRBJ1-2; CDR3: CASSIDRRVGYTF
D: TRBD2; V: TRBV27; J: TRBJ2-3; CDR3: CASSLTRLAGFSGDTQYF
D: TRBD2; V: TRBV18; J: TRBJ2-7; CDR3: CASSPRSGGAAYEQYF
D: TRBD1; V: TRBV5-4; J: TRBJ1-1; CDR3: CASSLQTGGDTEAFF
D: TRBD1; V: TRBV5-1; J: NA; CDR3: CASSDGQGVVSNEQYF
D: TRBD2; V: TRBV7-3; J: TRBJ2-5; CDR3: CASSRGSISGAQETQYF
D: NA; V: TRBV19; J: TRBJ1-3; CDR3: CATNNERGGPGNTIYF
D: NA; V: TRBV30; J: TRBJ2-1; CDR3: CACTGLVDNEQFF
D: NA; V: TRBV29-1; J: TRBJ1-2; CDR3: CSAGTSNYGYTF
D: NA; V: TRBV7-2; J: TRBJ2-3; CDR3: CASSLDRGRDTQYF
D: NA; V: TRBV5-1; J: TRBJ1-1; CDR3: CASRSEGAEAFF
D: TRBD2; V: TRBV6-5; J: TRBJ2-5; CDR3: CASSARGGRQETQYF
D: NA; V: TRBV11-3; J: TRBJ2-7; CDR3: CASSLQENYEQYF
D: TRBD1; V: TRBV2; J: TRBJ1-1; CDR3: CASTGQGATEAFF
D: NA; V: TRBV7-9; J: TRBJ2-1; CDR3: CASSTRTTDNEQFF